This is a list of T cell receptor beta chains from one sample in a study of identical twins. MiXCR was run by TCRdb on the 5' RACE reads, yielding one entry per CDR3 protein. This sample has approximately 700,000 distinct CDR3 sequences, with around a sixth found just once. These same data were also listed under a study on T cells expressing NK-cell markers.

Specimen: PBMCs. All receptors derive from a woman between 18 and 29 years old in good health. Each CDR3 is given with its conserved first and last residue. Each record gives: V gene, D gene, clone size, J gene, CDR3 protein, CDR3 DNA. The D gene is left open where the match is weak. Clone size is not always given. Where it is, it says once, few, many or a class for expanded clones.

v_gene: TRBV10-3; d_gene: TRBD2; abundance: NA; j_gene: TRBJ2-7; CDR3aa: CAISDRGRANEQYF; CDR3nt: TGTGCCATCAGTGATCGCGGGAGGGCCAACGAGCAGTACTTC
v_gene: TRBV15; d_gene: TRBD2; abundance: NA; j_gene: TRBJ2-5; CDR3aa: CATSSGGAGGFQETQYF; CDR3nt: TGTGCCACCAGCAGTGGTGGGGCGGGGGGGTTTCAAGAGACCCAGTACTTC
v_gene: TRBV20-1; d_gene: TRBD2; abundance: few; j_gene: TRBJ2-1; CDR3aa: CSARSPTSGIYNEQFF; CDR3nt: TGCAGTGCTAGATCTCCGACTAGCGGGATATACAATGAGCAGTTCTTC
v_gene: TRBV20-1; d_gene: TRBD2; abundance: few; j_gene: TRBJ2-5; CDR3aa: CSARGSRGTSGSMYEETQYF; CDR3nt: TGCAGTGCTAGAGGGTCCCGCGGGACTAGCGGGAGCATGTACGAAGAGACCCAGTACTTC
v_gene: TRBV7-9; d_gene: TRBD1; abundance: few; j_gene: TRBJ2-3; CDR3aa: CASSSRQGLTDTQYF; CDR3nt: TGTGCCAGCAGCTCTCGACAGGGATTAACAGATACGCAGTATTTT
v_gene: TRBV6-1; d_gene: NA; abundance: NA; j_gene: TRBJ1-1; CDR3aa: CASKSGENTEAFF; CDR3nt: TGTGCCAGCAAAAGTGGAGAGAACACTGAAGCTTTCTTT
v_gene: TRBV20-1; d_gene: TRBD2; abundance: once; j_gene: TRBJ2-5; CDR3aa: CSARDTSGGTQETQYF; CDR3nt: TGCAGTGCTAGAGATACTAGCGGGGGGACCCAAGAGACCCAGTACTTC
v_gene: TRBV7-9; d_gene: TRBD1; abundance: NA; j_gene: TRBJ2-3; CDR3aa: CASSLRGTVVTDTQYF; CDR3nt: TGTGCCAGCAGCTTAAGGGGGACAGTCGTCACAGATACGCAGTATTTT
v_gene: TRBV24-1; d_gene: TRBD1; abundance: NA; j_gene: TRBJ2-3; CDR3aa: CATLGQGPTDTQYF; CDR3nt: TGTGCCACCCTGGGACAGGGCCCCACAGATACGCAGTATTTT
v_gene: TRBV10-3; d_gene: NA; abundance: NA; j_gene: TRBJ2-1; CDR3aa: CALKDGNNEQFF; CDR3nt: TGTGCCCTCAAGGACGGGAACAATGAGCAGTTCTTC
v_gene: TRBV7-9; d_gene: TRBD2; abundance: many; j_gene: TRBJ2-1; CDR3aa: CASSLGVAGSDEQFF; CDR3nt: TGTGCCAGCAGCTTAGGAGTAGCGGGAAGCGATGAGCAGTTCTTC
v_gene: TRBV5-4; d_gene: TRBD1; abundance: few; j_gene: TRBJ2-3; CDR3aa: CASSILTGASTDTQYF; CDR3nt: TGTGCCAGCAGCATTCTGACAGGGGCCAGCACAGATACGCAGTATTTT
v_gene: TRBV20-1; d_gene: TRBD2; abundance: NA; j_gene: TRBJ2-5; CDR3aa: CSARRGTSGRGETQYF; CDR3nt: TGCAGTGCTAGGCGGGGGACTAGCGGGAGGGGAGAGACCCAGTACTTC
v_gene: TRBV4-3; d_gene: NA; abundance: few; j_gene: TRBJ2-3; CDR3aa: CASSPTSQDTQYF; CDR3nt: TGCGCCAGCAGCCCGACTAGTCAGGATACGCAGTATTTT
v_gene: TRBV10-3; d_gene: NA; abundance: NA; j_gene: TRBJ2-5; CDR3aa: CAISGFSGEWTQYF; CDR3nt: TGTGCCATCAGTGGGTTCAGTGGGGAATGGACCCAGTACTTC
v_gene: TRBV5-1; d_gene: NA; abundance: NA; j_gene: TRBJ2-5; CDR3aa: CASSSEYQETQYF; CDR3nt: TGCGCCAGCAGCTCGGAGTACCAAGAGACCCAGTACTTC
v_gene: TRBV6-1; d_gene: NA; abundance: few; j_gene: TRBJ1-5; CDR3aa: CASRATSYSNQPQHF; CDR3nt: TGTGCCAGCAGGGCTACGAGCTATAGCAATCAGCCCCAGCATTTT
v_gene: TRBV18; d_gene: NA; abundance: few; j_gene: TRBJ1-1; CDR3aa: CASLEAQNTEAFF; CDR3nt: TGTGCCAGCTTAGAAGCGCAGAACACTGAAGCTTTCTTT
v_gene: TRBV6-2/TRBV6-3; d_gene: NA; abundance: few; j_gene: TRBJ2-1; CDR3aa: CASSYLPSHDLRSPHEQFF; CDR3nt: TGTGCCAGCAGTTACCTCCCAAGTCATGACTTACGGTCACCCCATGAGCAGTTCTTC
v_gene: TRBV7-8; d_gene: NA; abundance: many; j_gene: TRBJ2-4; CDR3aa: CASSLAFWGGENIQYF; CDR3nt: TGTGCCAGCAGTCTGGCCTTTTGGGGTGGAGAAAACATTCAGTACTTC
v_gene: TRBV20-1; d_gene: NA; abundance: few; j_gene: TRBJ1-2; CDR3aa: CSAREKGVGYGYTF; CDR3nt: TGCAGTGCTCGAGAAAAGGGGGTGGGCTATGGCTACACCTTC
v_gene: TRBV12-3/TRBV12-4; d_gene: NA; abundance: once; j_gene: TRBJ2-1; CDR3aa: CASSSTGSPPQFF; CDR3nt: TGTGCCAGCAGCTCGACCGGATCCCCCCCGCAGTTCTTC
v_gene: TRBV20-1; d_gene: NA; abundance: NA; j_gene: TRBJ2-3; CDR3aa: CSARATRTTQYF; CDR3nt: TGCAGTGCTAGAGCAACCAGGACTACGCAGTATTTT
v_gene: TRBV12-3/TRBV12-4; d_gene: NA; abundance: NA; j_gene: TRBJ2-1; CDR3aa: CASSLGGARGYNEQFF; CDR3nt: TGTGCCAGCAGTTTAGGAGGGGCAAGGGGTTACAATGAGCAGTTCTTC
v_gene: TRBV3-1; d_gene: TRBD1; abundance: NA; j_gene: TRBJ1-5; CDR3aa: CASSKGDRGTRNQPQHF; CDR3nt: TGTGCCAGCAGCAAGGGAGACAGGGGGACCCGCAATCAGCCCCAGCATTTT
v_gene: TRBV5-8; d_gene: TRBD1; abundance: few; j_gene: TRBJ1-6; CDR3aa: CASSPWTGRTSPLHF; CDR3nt: TGTGCCAGCAGCCCATGGACAGGGAGAACTTCACCCCTCCACTTT
v_gene: TRBV19; d_gene: TRBD1; abundance: once; j_gene: TRBJ1-5; CDR3aa: CASSIVPGGTDQPQHF; CDR3nt: TGTGCCAGTAGTATAGTGCCAGGGGGAACGGATCAGCCCCAGCATTTT
v_gene: TRBV7-9; d_gene: TRBD2; abundance: NA; j_gene: TRBJ2-7; CDR3aa: CASKPLAGTSLEQYF; CDR3nt: TGTGCATCGAAACCTCTCGCGGGGACTAGTCTCGAGCAGTACTTC
v_gene: TRBV7-9; d_gene: NA; abundance: many; j_gene: TRBJ2-1; CDR3aa: CASSFSGLRSNEQFF; CDR3nt: TGTGCCAGCAGCTTCAGCGGGTTAAGATCTAATGAGCAGTTCTTC
v_gene: TRBV10-2; d_gene: TRBD1; abundance: many; j_gene: TRBJ1-2; CDR3aa: CARYRGQNYGYTF; CDR3nt: TGCGCCAGATACAGGGGGCAGAACTATGGCTACACCTTC
v_gene: TRBV12-3/TRBV12-4; d_gene: NA; abundance: NA; j_gene: TRBJ1-2; CDR3aa: CASRSDRILPDNYGYTF; CDR3nt: TGTGCCAGCAGATCCGACAGAATCCTACCCGATAACTATGGCTACACCTTC
v_gene: TRBV27; d_gene: NA; abundance: many; j_gene: TRBJ2-6; CDR3aa: CASSLRGAGANVLTF; CDR3nt: TGTGCCAGCAGTTTACGTGGTGCTGGGGCCAACGTCCTGACTTTC
v_gene: TRBV20-1; d_gene: NA; abundance: few; j_gene: TRBJ2-3; CDR3aa: CSAPKGGNVVDTQYF; CDR3nt: TGCAGTGCCCCTAAGGGCGGGAATGTAGTAGATACGCAGTATTTT
v_gene: TRBV13; d_gene: NA; abundance: NA; j_gene: TRBJ2-6; CDR3aa: CASSLWVPSSGANVLTF; CDR3nt: TGTGCCAGCAGCTTATGGGTTCCGTCCTCTGGGGCCAACGTCCTGACTTTC
v_gene: TRBV15; d_gene: NA; abundance: NA; j_gene: TRBJ2-7; CDR3aa: CATSRGATYEQYF; CDR3nt: TGTGCCACCAGCAGAGGAGCGACCTACGAGCAGTACTTC
v_gene: TRBV18; d_gene: NA; abundance: NA; j_gene: TRBJ1-5; CDR3aa: CASSPDTYQPQHF; CDR3nt: TGTGCCAGCTCACCCGACACATATCAGCCCCAGCATTTT
v_gene: TRBV20-1; d_gene: NA; abundance: NA; j_gene: TRBJ2-1; CDR3aa: CSATGGFRTDLARQFF; CDR3nt: TGCAGTGCTACGGGGGGTTTCCGGACAGACCTCGCCAGGCAGTTCTTC
v_gene: TRBV15; d_gene: NA; abundance: NA; j_gene: TRBJ2-3; CDR3aa: CATRPVGPDTQYF; CDR3nt: TGTGCCACCAGGCCCGTGGGGCCAGATACGCAGTATTTT
v_gene: TRBV4-3; d_gene: NA; abundance: few; j_gene: TRBJ2-7; CDR3aa: CASSQDGGARDTFYEQYF; CDR3nt: TGCGCCAGCAGCCAAGATGGTGGCGCTCGTGACACCTTTTACGAGCAGTACTTC
v_gene: TRBV10-3; d_gene: TRBD2; abundance: few; j_gene: TRBJ2-1; CDR3aa: CAISGRGLGESHEQFF; CDR3nt: TGTGCCATCAGTGGGAGGGGACTAGGTGAGTCTCATGAGCAGTTCTTC